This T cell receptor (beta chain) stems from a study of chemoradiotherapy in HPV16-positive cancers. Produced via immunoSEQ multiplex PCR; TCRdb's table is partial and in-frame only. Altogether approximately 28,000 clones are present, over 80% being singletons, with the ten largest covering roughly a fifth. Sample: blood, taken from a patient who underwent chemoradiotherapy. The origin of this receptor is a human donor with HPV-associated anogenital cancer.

This CDR3 reads CSVEDFRTYDNEQFF. In DNA, the CDR3 is TGCAGCGTTGAAGATTTCAGGACGTACGACAATGAGCAGTTCTTC. The genes are TRBV29-1 and TRBJ2-1, with unresolved D. The CDR3 runs 15 residues. V gave up 0 bases and J gave up 5 bases, with 14 bases separating them. Germline lookup yields CDR1 SQVTM and CDR2 ANQGSEA.